Listed below are T cell receptor beta chains from one sample, sequenced in a study of blood T cell repertoires in COVID-19. The table came from immunoSEQ multiplex PCR; TCRdb's copy has only in-frame clones and leaves some out. The sample contains fewer than 20,000 clones, 91% of which appear only once. The sequencing sample was made of peripheral blood. The receptors derive from a human donor in a cohort sampled during active COVID-19. The CDR3 runs from the conserved cysteine through the conserved F or W. D genes are given only for firm matches. Only some rows state a clone size, as once, few, many or a class for expanded clones.

CDR3nt	CDR3aa	v_gene	j_gene	d_gene	abundance
TGTGCCAGCAGTTATGGGGGGGCGAGTGAAAAACTGTTTTTT	CASSYGGASEKLFF	TRBV6-5	TRBJ1-4	NA	NA
TGCGCCAGCAGCCCATCCGGGACTAGGGGGGATACGCAGTATTTT	CASSPSGTRGDTQYF	TRBV5-1	TRBJ2-3	TRBD2	NA
TGTGCCAGTAGTACCGGAGGAGCGGGACATTTTAGGAATGAGCAGTTCTTC	CASSTGGAGHFRNEQFF	TRBV19	TRBJ2-1	NA	NA
TGTGCCAGCAGCTTGTCGGGACAGGGACGTATTGAGCAGTTCTTC	CASSLSGQGRIEQFF	TRBV5-6	TRBJ2-1	TRBD1	NA
TGTGCCAGCAGCTTAGCGGAGGCAACAGATACGCAGTATTTT	CASSLAEATDTQYF	TRBV7-2	TRBJ2-3	NA	NA
TGCAGCGTTAGGGAGAGAGGCTCACTAGCTACGCAGTATTTT	CSVRERGSLATQYF	TRBV29-1	TRBJ2-3	NA	NA
TGTGCCAGCAGCTTATACAGGGGAACCTACAATGAGCAGTTCTTC	CASSLYRGTYNEQFF	TRBV7-9	TRBJ2-1	TRBD1	NA
TGTGCCAGCAGCAAGACAGGGAACGGCTACACCTTC	CASSKTGNGYTF	TRBV7-8	TRBJ1-2	TRBD1	NA
TGTGCCAGCAGTTTTCTGACTAGCGGGAGGGCAAACATTCAGTACTTC	CASSFLTSGRANIQYF	TRBV27	TRBJ2-4	TRBD2	NA
TGTGCCAGCTCACGGAGGACAGATGGGGACACTGAAGCTTTCTTT	CASSRRTDGDTEAFF	TRBV18	TRBJ1-1	NA	NA
TGTGCCAGCAAGGCTCCTTGGGGGCATGAGCAGTTCTTC	CASKAPWGHEQFF	TRBV25-1	TRBJ2-1	NA	NA
TGTGCCAGCAGCCAAGGGACTAGTTTAACAGATACGCAGTATTTT	CASSQGTSLTDTQYF	TRBV3-1/TRBV3-2	TRBJ2-3	TRBD2	once
TGTGCCAGCAGTTTAAGCCGTAGCTCCTACAATGAGCAGTTCTTC	CASSLSRSSYNEQFF	TRBV27	TRBJ2-1	NA	NA
TGCGCCAGCAGCTTGGACGGGGGGGACTATGGCTACACCTTC	CASSLDGGDYGYTF	TRBV5-1	TRBJ1-2	NA	NA
TGCGCCAGCAGCCAAGCGGGACTCATCTACACCGGGGAGCTGTTTTTT	CASSQAGLIYTGELFF	TRBV4-1	TRBJ2-2	NA	NA
TGTGCCAGCAGCCACGCGGGTCCCCAGGACTATGGCTACACCTTC	CASSHAGPQDYGYTF	TRBV3-1/TRBV3-2	TRBJ1-2	NA	NA
TGTGCCAGCAGCTCCCCCCGCAGGCATCTACTGGGGGCCAACGTCCTGACTTTC	CASSSPRRHLLGANVLTF	TRBV11-2	TRBJ2-6	NA	NA
TGTGCCAGCAGCTTAGCGCTAGGGAGGGCGGGGGGCCTGTACTACGAGCAGTACTTC	CASSLALGRAGGLYYEQYF	TRBV7-8	TRBJ2-7	TRBD2	NA
TGTGCCAGCAGTCGGGGACTAGCCAAAAACATTCAGTACTTC	CASSRGLAKNIQYF	TRBV2	TRBJ2-4	NA	NA
TGTGCCAGCAGCTTAGACGGGCGGGGGGTGGTAGATACGCAGTATTTT	CASSLDGRGVVDTQYF	TRBV7-2	TRBJ2-3	TRBD2	NA
TGTGCCAGCAACGACCGGACAGTGGACACCATATATTTT	CASNDRTVDTIYF	TRBV28	TRBJ1-3	NA	NA
TGTGCCAGCAGCGCCGGGACAGGGAGGAAGAATGAGCAGTTCTTC	CASSAGTGRKNEQFF	TRBV7-2	TRBJ2-1	TRBD1	NA
TGTGCCAGCAGTGGCCCGGGTATCAATGAGCAGTTCTTC	CASSGPGINEQFF	TRBV12-3/TRBV12-4	TRBJ2-1	NA	NA
TGTGCCAGCAGCTTAAGGGGAAGCGGCTACACCTTC	CASSLRGSGYTF	TRBV11-3	TRBJ1-2	NA	NA
TGTGCCAGCAGTTCCCCCGGGGGGGCTGGATACTACGAGCAGTACTTC	CASSSPGGAGYYEQYF	TRBV28	TRBJ2-7	TRBD2	once
TGTGCCAGCAGCTTAGACCATCGGTTTGGCTCCTACGAGCAGTACTTC	CASSLDHRFGSYEQYF	TRBV7-2	TRBJ2-7	NA	once
TGCGCCAGCAGCTCCCCAGGGTACACCGGGGAGCTGTTTTTT	CASSSPGYTGELFF	TRBV5-1	TRBJ2-2	NA	NA
TGCGCCAGCAGCCACCGGCCAGGGGTTTTAGCCCTCCACTTT	CASSHRPGVLALHF	TRBV5-1	TRBJ1-6	NA	NA
TGTGCCAGCAGTATCAGGATCTCAGGGGCCGGCTACACCTTC	CASSIRISGAGYTF	TRBV2	TRBJ1-2	NA	NA
TGTGCCAGTAGTCGAAAGACAGGATCCAAGATAGAGACCCAGTACTTC	CASSRKTGSKIETQYF	TRBV19	TRBJ2-5	NA	NA
TGTGCCAGCAGGCGGACAGGGGAGCATGAGCAGTTCTTC	CASRRTGEHEQFF	TRBV7-8	TRBJ2-1	TRBD1	NA
TGTGCCAGCAGCCCGAACAGGGGGGCCGTCTACGGCTACACCTTC	CASSPNRGAVYGYTF	TRBV5-4	TRBJ1-2	TRBD1	NA
TGTGCCAGCAGTTTACGGGGACAGGTAAACCAAGAGACCCAGTACTTC	CASSLRGQVNQETQYF	TRBV27	TRBJ2-5	TRBD1	NA
TGTGCCAGCACTGCAGGGTCCTACGAGCAGTACTTC	CASTAGSYEQYF	TRBV2	TRBJ2-7	NA	NA
TGTGCCAGCAGTTCTGAAGGGGTAGGCAATCAGCCCCAGCATTTT	CASSSEGVGNQPQHF	TRBV27	TRBJ1-5	NA	once